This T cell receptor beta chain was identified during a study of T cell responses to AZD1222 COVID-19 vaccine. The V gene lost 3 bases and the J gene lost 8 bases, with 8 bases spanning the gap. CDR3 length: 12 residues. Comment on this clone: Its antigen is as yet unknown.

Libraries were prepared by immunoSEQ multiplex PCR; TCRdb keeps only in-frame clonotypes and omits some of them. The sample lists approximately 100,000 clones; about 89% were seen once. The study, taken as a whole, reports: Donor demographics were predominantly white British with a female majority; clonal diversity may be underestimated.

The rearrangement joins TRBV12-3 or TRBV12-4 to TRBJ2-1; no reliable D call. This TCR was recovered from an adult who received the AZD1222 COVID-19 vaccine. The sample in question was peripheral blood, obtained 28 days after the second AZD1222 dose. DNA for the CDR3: TGTGCCAGCAGTTTGTTGGGCTATGAGCAGTTCTTC. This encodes CASSLLGYEQFF.